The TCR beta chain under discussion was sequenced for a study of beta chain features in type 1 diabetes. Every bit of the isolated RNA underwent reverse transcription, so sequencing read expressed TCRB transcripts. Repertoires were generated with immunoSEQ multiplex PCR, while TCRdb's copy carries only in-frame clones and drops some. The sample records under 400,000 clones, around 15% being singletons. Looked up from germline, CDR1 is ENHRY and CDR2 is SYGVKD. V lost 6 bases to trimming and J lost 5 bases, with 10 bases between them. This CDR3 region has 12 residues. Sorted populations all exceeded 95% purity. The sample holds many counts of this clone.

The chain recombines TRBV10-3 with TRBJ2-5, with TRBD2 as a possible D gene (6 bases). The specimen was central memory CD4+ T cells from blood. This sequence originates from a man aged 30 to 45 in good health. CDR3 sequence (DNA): TGTGCCATCAGCGGGAGTGGGGAGACCCAGTACTTC. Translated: CAISGSGETQYF.